The next 25 T cell receptor beta chains were all read from a single sample in a study of vaccination effects on CD4 cells after COVID-19. Assay used: immunoSEQ multiplex PCR; TCRdb lists only in-frame clones, some missing. Found here are 30,000 to 45,000 clones, roughly 69% of them singletons; the top ten hold approximately 15%. Antigen-specific CD4+ T cells expanded by the ViraFEST assay with viral peptide pools were then sequenced. Following culture for about ten days, CD4+ T cells were isolated. PCR confirmed that the person was infected with SARS-CoV-2 between March and December 2020. These receptors' targets are unknown. The material was CD4+ T cells from PBMCs cultured with HCoV-NL63 spike peptides, obtained before COVID-19 vaccination. Receptor source: a human donor who had a prior SARS-CoV-2 infection.

V gene TRBV9 combines with J gene TRBJ2-5, with a tentative D call TRBD1 (6 bases). Germline loops: CDR1 SGDLS, CDR2 YYNGEE. V lost 0 bases to trimming and J lost 5 bases, with 8 bases between them. CDR3 length equals 13 residues. CDR3 bases: TGTGCCAGCAGCGTAGCAACAGGGGAGACCCAGTACTTC. Residues: CASSVATGETQYF. The entire variable domain, with the rest obtained from reference TRBV9 and TRBJ2-5, is as follows: DSGVTQTPKHLITATGQRVTLRCSPRSGDLSVYWYQQSLDQGLQFLIQYYNGEERAKGNILERFSAQQFPDLHSELNLSSLELGDSALYFCASSVATGETQYFGPGTRLLVL.

This chain links TRBV9 with TRBJ2-2, with 7 bases identical to TRBD1. The ends lost 0 bases at V and 2 bases at J; junction bases unmatched: 4. Germline V gene data show CDR1 as SGDLS and CDR2 as YYNGEE. The CDR3 has 16 amino acids. The CDR3 spells CASSVAGQPNTGELFF. The CDR3 DNA sequence: TGTGCCAGCAGCGTAGCGGGACAGCCTAACACCGGGGAGCTGTTTTTT.

The chain links TRBV9 to TRBJ2-2; 8 bases are shared with TRBD1. Trimming took 0 bases from V and 4 from J; bases not matched to a gene: 8. Germline lookup yields CDR1 SGDLS and CDR2 YYNGEE. This CDR3 is built from 17 residues. CDR3 region: CASSVAGQGASTGELFF. Here the CDR3 DNA reads TGTGCCAGCAGCGTAGCGGGCCAGGGGGCTTCCACCGGGGAGCTGTTTTTT. The full variable domain, its missing parts supplied by reference TRBV9 and TRBJ2-2, is DSGVTQTPKHLITATGQRVTLRCSPRSGDLSVYWYQQSLDQGLQFLIQYYNGEERAKGNILERFSAQQFPDLHSELNLSSLELGDSALYFCASSVAGQGASTGELFFGEGSRLTVL.

The gene calls are TRBV27 and TRBJ2-1, with 12 positions matching TRBD2. V shed 4 bases and J 5 bases; nucleotides not matched to a gene: 3. Germline loops: CDR1 MNHEY, CDR2 SMNVEV (reference sequence). The CDR3 loop spans 15 amino acids. The CDR3 DNA reads as TGTGCCAGCAGTTCTTGGACTAGCGGGGACAATGAGCAGTTCTTC. Its translation: CASSSWTSGDNEQFF.

The chain uses TRBV27 and TRBJ1-1; D not certain. V lost 0 bases to trimming and J lost 3 bases, with 5 bases between them. Germline CDR1 and CDR2: MNHEY and SMNVEV (reference sequence). The CDR3 loop spans 13 amino acids. CDR3 protein: CASSLSGYTEAFF. CDR3 bases: TGTGCCAGCAGTTTATCGGGGTACACTGAAGCTTTCTTT.

The rearrangement uses TRBV9 and TRBJ1-1; 9 nucleotides line up with TRBD1. CDR1 and CDR2 from the germline V gene are SGDLS and YYNGEE. The V gene end was trimmed by 0 bases and the J gene end by 9 bases; junction bases not matched to a gene: 9. This CDR3 is 15 amino acids long. This CDR3 reads CASSVVPGQGGKAFF. CDR3 sequence (DNA): TGTGCCAGCAGCGTAGTACCGGGACAGGGAGGGAAAGCTTTCTTT.

This chain uses TRBV5-1 with TRBJ2-3; D perhaps matches TRBD2 (6 bases). The CDR3 loop spans 19 amino acids. V lost 1 base and J lost 1, with 22 bases in between. The germline V gene encodes CDR1 SGHRS and CDR2 YFSETQ. This chain's CDR3 is CASSLRGTGEAEGTDTQYF. CDR3 nucleotides: TGCGCCAGCAGCTTGCGTGGAACCGGGGAGGCTGAGGGCACAGATACGCAGTATTTT.

In its sample, this clone was seen once. The rearrangement uses TRBV7-2 and TRBJ2-3; D is undetermined. The CDR3 totals 13 residues. Germline CDR1 reads SGHTA; CDR2 reads FQGNSA. V shed 5 bases and J shed 9 bases, with 15 bases lying between them. This chain's CDR3 is CASSPPARFTQYF. Written as DNA, the CDR3 is TGTGCCAGCAGCCCCCCGGCACGCTTCACGCAGTATTTT. The entire variable domain, with the rest obtained from reference TRBV7-2 and TRBJ2-3, is as follows: GAGVSQSPSNKVTEKGKDVELRCDPISGHTALYWYRQSLGQGLEFLIYFQGNSAPDKSGLPSDRFSAERTGGSVSTLTIQRTQQEDSAVYLCASSPPARFTQYFGPGTRLTVL.

The gene calls are TRBV5-1 and TRBJ1-2, with 12 bases matching TRBD1. This CDR3 contains 15 residues. J lost 7 bases, V lost 3 bases, and 7 bases had no gene match. Germline V CDR1 and CDR2: SGHRS, YFSETQ. The CDR3 coding sequence is TGCGCCAGCAGCTACGTGGGGACAGGGGGCTCTGGCTACACCTTC. Amino acid sequence: CASSYVGTGGSGYTF.

The rearrangement joins TRBV6-1 to TRBJ1-2; D is ambiguous. Germline V gene sequence: CDR1 MNHNS, CDR2 SASEGT. The CDR3 extends over 16 amino acids. The germline V and J ends were trimmed by 2 bases and 1 base, with 14 bases remaining between them. The CDR3 region has the DNA TGTGCCAGCAGTGAACTTGGAGATCCTGTTAACTATGGCTACACCTTC. Amino acid sequence: CASSELGDPVNYGYTF.

This clone was seen a few times. V is TRBV3-1 (or the pseudogene TRBV3-2) and J is TRBJ1-6, with D perhaps TRBD1 (5 bases). The length of the CDR3 is 17 residues. Trimming shortened V by 2 bases and J by 7 bases, and 18 bases separated the two germline ends. The V gene's germline CDR1 is LGHDT and CDR2 YNNKEL (reference sequence). CDR3 in amino acids: CASSQHRGGASNSPLHF. In DNA, the CDR3 is TGTGCCAGCAGCCAACACCGTGGAGGGGCTAGCAATTCACCCCTCCACTTT.

V is TRBV5-5 and J is TRBJ2-3; D unclear. Germline CDR1 SGHKS, CDR2 YYEKEE (reference sequence). The CDR3 runs 11 residues. V was shortened by 2 bases and J by 5 bases, with 3 bases between the two germline ends. As DNA, the CDR3 is TGTGCCAGCAGCTTTTTAGATACGCAGTATTTT. It translates to CASSFLDTQYF.

This clone was recorded a few times. The DNA of the CDR3 is TGTGCCAGCTCACCCTGGACAGGGAATATAGGGAACACTGAAGCTTTCTTT. Translation: CASSPWTGNIGNTEAFF. V gene TRBV18 combines with J gene TRBJ1-1, with 8 positions matching TRBD1. Germline lookup yields CDR1 KGHSH and CDR2 LQKENI. The V and J ends lost 3 bases and 1 base, in that order; junction bases with no gene match: 10. The CDR3 extends over 17 amino acids.

The chain couples TRBV10-1 to TRBJ1-5; possible D gene TRBD1, 6 bases. Germline values: CDR1 WNHNN, CDR2 SYGVQD (reference sequence). The V and J ends lost 7 bases and 6 bases respectively, with 22 bases between them. This CDR3 comprises 16 residues. CDR3 sequence reads: CASIPAGEKSGQPQHF. In DNA form, the CDR3 reads TGCGCCAGCATTCCGGCAGGGGAAAAGTCGGGTCAGCCCCAGCATTTT.

The V and J genes are TRBV6-5 and TRBJ2-1; the D gene is possibly TRBD2 (5 bases). Germline CDR1 reads MNHEY; CDR2 reads SVGAGI. The CDR3 length is 13 residues. The V gene lost 6 bases and the J gene lost 7 bases, with 13 bases spanning the gap. The CDR3 protein is CASSRPGGNEQFF. The CDR3 nucleotides read TGTGCCAGCAGCCGCCCTGGCGGGAATGAGCAGTTCTTC.

This rearrangement joins TRBV2 to TRBJ1-4; no clear D gene. V lost 8 bases and J lost 0, with 10 bases in between. CDR3 length equals 14 residues. Per germline, CDR1 SNHLY and CDR2 FYNNEI. CDR3 sequence (DNA): TGTGCCAGCGGTATTCGGGCAACTAATGAAAAACTGTTTTTT. The encoded protein is CASGIRATNEKLFF.

The genes are TRBV29-1 and TRBJ1-3; no firm D call. Per the germline V gene, CDR1 is SQVTM and CDR2 is ANQGSEA. The CDR3 has 12 residues. The germline V and J ends were trimmed by 6 bases and 8 bases, with 14 bases remaining between them. This chain's CDR3 is CSVVTLGDTIYF. The CDR3 nucleotides read TGCAGCGTCGTCACGCTGGGTGACACCATATATTTT.

This clone was found once. The chain has TRBV5-1 and TRBJ2-3, with 10 bases identical to TRBD2. V was clipped by 2 bases and J by 4 bases; unmatched bases: 1. This CDR3 is built from 14 residues. Germline assignment: CDR1 SGHRS and CDR2 YFSETQ. The CDR3 region has the DNA TGCGCCAGCAGCTTCCTAGCGGGGGCAGATACGCAGTATTTT. This gives the protein CASSFLAGADTQYF.

The chain has TRBV20-1 and TRBJ2-7; the D gene is possibly TRBD2 (6 bases). The CDR3 length is 14 residues. V dropped 3 bases and J dropped 2 bases, with 14 bases sitting between them. The germline V gene encodes CDR1 DFQATT and CDR2 SNEGSKA (reference sequence). The CDR3 DNA reads TGCAGTGCTAGTGTAGCGGCGCAGACCTACGAGCAGTACTTC. Translating it yields CSASVAAQTYEQYF.

The rearrangement links TRBV9 to TRBJ2-5; the match to TRBD1 covers 10 bases. V trimming: 0 bases; J trimming: 4 bases; junction bases outside the gene matches: 6. Germline loops: CDR1 SGDLS, CDR2 YYNGEE. CDR3 length: 16 amino acids. The CDR3 bases are TGTGCCAGCAGCGTAGATCCGACAGGGGGCTCAGAGACCCAGTACTTC. This translates into CASSVDPTGGSETQYF.

This rearrangement joins TRBV6-5 to TRBJ2-5, with a tentative D call TRBD1 (5 bases). The germline CDR1 and CDR2 sequences are MNHEY and SVGAGI. V lost 7 bases to trimming and J lost 4 bases, with 7 bases between them. The CDR3 is 11 residues long. The CDR3 protein is CASIRGETQYF. The CDR3 DNA is TGTGCCAGCATTAGGGGAGAGACCCAGTACTTC.

The V and J genes are TRBV12-3 or TRBV12-4 and TRBJ2-1, with D perhaps matching TRBD2 (6 bases). The germline V and J ends were trimmed by 3 bases and 4 bases, with 7 bases remaining between them. The length of the CDR3 is 13 residues. The chain's CDR3 is CASSFRGYNEQFF. In DNA form, the CDR3 reads TGTGCCAGCAGTTTTCGGGGGTACAATGAGCAGTTCTTC.

The rearrangement uses TRBV5-1 and TRBJ2-1; 8 bases align to TRBD2. V trimming: 4 bases; J trimming: 8 bases; junction bases outside the gene matches: 17. The length of the CDR3 is 17 residues. The germline V gene has CDR1 SGHRS and CDR2 YFSETQ. CDR3 sequence: CASSRPAWALGRDEQFF. The DNA of the CDR3 is TGCGCCAGCAGCCGTCCCGCCTGGGCCCTCGGGAGGGATGAGCAGTTCTTC. The whole variable domain, filled in from reference TRBV5-1 and TRBJ2-1, reads KAGVTQTPRYLIKTRGQQVTLSCSPISGHRSVSWYQQTPGQGLQFLFEYFSETQRNKGNFPGRFSGRQFSNSRSEMNVSTLELGDSALYLCASSRPAWALGRDEQFFGPGTRLTVL.

The chain uses TRBV6-5 and TRBJ2-2; D remains ambiguous. The CDR3 runs 13 residues. Trimming left V 7 bases short and J 4 bases short, with 10 bases between. CDR1 is MNHEY and CDR2 is SVGAGI in the germline V gene. This CDR3 is CASTGQFTGELFF. CDR3 nucleotides: TGTGCCAGCACCGGGCAGTTCACCGGGGAGCTGTTTTTT.

The chain is built from TRBV27 and TRBJ1-5, with D possibly TRBD1 on 5 matching bases. CDR3 size: 13 residues. Looked up from germline, CDR1 is MNHEY and CDR2 is SMNVEV (reference sequence). V gave up 4 bases and J gave up 6 bases, with 10 bases separating them. The CDR3 region has the DNA TGTGCCAGCAGTTCTTCCAGGGTTCAGCCCCAGCATTTT. The encoded protein is CASSSSRVQPQHF.